This T cell receptor beta chain originates from a study of CD8+CD57+ T cells in acquired aplastic anemia. The V gene's germline CDR1 is DFQATT and CDR2 SNEGSKA (reference sequence). This CDR3 has 13 amino acids. V was clipped by 5 bases and J by 5 bases, with 15 bases between them. Profiling that covered TCR beta VDJ and CDR3 relied on genomic DNA as its template. MiXCR, run by TCRdb on the reads, gives a single entry per CDR3 protein. The table includes some 200,000 distinct CDR3 sequences, approximately 60% detected once. This chain connects TRBV20-1 to TRBJ1-2; D not resolved. Specimen: sorted CD4+, CD8+, or CD8+CD57+ T cells (not recorded which) from PBMCs. This clonotype was sampled from a human donor in good health. CDR3 region: CSARLLAGYGYTF. CDR3 DNA sequence: TGCAGTGCTCGATTACTAGCGGGATATGGCTACACCTTC.